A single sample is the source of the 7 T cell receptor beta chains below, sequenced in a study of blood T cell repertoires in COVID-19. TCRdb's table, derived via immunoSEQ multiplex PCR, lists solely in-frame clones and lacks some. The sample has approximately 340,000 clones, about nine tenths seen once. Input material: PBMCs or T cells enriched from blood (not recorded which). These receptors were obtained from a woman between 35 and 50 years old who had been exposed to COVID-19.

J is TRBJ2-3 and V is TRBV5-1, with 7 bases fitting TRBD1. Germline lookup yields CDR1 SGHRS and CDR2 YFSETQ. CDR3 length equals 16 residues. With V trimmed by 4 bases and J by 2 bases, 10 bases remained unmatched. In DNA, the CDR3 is TGCGCCAGCAGCCCTCAGGGGGTACAGTTCACAGATACGCAGTATTTT. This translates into CASSPQGVQFTDTQYF.

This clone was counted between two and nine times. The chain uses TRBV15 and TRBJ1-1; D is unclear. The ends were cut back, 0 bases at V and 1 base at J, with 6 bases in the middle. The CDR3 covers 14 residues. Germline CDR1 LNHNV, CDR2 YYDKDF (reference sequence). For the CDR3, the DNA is TGTGCCACCAGCAGAGAACGGTCGAACACTGAAGCTTTCTTT. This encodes CATSRERSNTEAFF. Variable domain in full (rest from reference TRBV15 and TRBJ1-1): DAMVIQNPRYQVTQFGKPVTLSCSQTLNHNVMYWYQQKSSQAPKLLFHYYDKDFNNEADTPDNFQSRRPNTSFCFLDIRSPGLGDTAMYLCATSRERSNTEAFFGQGTRLTVV.

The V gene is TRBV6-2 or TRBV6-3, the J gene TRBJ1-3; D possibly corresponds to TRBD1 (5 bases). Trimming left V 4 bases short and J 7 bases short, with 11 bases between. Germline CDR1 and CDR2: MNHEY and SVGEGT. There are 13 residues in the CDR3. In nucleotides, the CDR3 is TGTGCCAGCAGTTCGGGGGGGAGGAACACCATATATTTT. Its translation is CASSSGGRNTIYF.

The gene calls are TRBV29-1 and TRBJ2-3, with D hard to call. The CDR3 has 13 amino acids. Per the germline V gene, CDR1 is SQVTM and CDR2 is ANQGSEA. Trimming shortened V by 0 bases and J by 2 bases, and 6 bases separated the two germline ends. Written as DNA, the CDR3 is TGCAGCGTTGAAGACTATCTCACAGATACGCAGTATTTT. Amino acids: CSVEDYLTDTQYF.

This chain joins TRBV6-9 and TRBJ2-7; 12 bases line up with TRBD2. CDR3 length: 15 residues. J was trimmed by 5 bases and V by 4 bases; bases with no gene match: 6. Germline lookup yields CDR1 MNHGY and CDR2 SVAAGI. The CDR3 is CASSSLAGGPNEQYF. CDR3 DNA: TGTGCCAGCAGTTCGCTAGCGGGAGGGCCAAACGAGCAGTACTTC.

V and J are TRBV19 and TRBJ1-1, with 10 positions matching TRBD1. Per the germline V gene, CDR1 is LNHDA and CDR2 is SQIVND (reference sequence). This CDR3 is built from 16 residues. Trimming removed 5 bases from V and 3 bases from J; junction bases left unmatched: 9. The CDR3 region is CASSQGQGGSYTEAFF. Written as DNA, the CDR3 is TGTGCCAGTAGTCAAGGACAGGGGGGGTCGTACACTGAAGCTTTCTTT.

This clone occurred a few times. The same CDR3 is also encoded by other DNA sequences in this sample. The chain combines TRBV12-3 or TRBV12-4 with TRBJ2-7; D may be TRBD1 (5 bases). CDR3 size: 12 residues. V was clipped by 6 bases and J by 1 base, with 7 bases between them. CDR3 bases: TGTGCCAGCAGAAGGGGATCCTACGAGCAGTACTTC. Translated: CASRRGSYEQYF.